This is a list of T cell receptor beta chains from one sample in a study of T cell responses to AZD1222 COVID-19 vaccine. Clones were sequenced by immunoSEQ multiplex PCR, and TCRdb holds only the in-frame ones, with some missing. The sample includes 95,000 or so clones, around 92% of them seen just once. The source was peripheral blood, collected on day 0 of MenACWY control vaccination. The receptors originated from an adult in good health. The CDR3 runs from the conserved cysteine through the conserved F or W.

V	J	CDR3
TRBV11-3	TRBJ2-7	CASAKRPGQGSYEQYF
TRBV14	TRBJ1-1	CASSQGNTEAFF
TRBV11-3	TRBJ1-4	CASSLVSGGIGEKLFF
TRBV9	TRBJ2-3	CASSVAGGLADTQYF
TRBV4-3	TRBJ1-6	CASSQDGQLLNSPLHF
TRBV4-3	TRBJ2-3	CASSPQFGVGDTQYF
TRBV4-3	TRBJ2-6	CASSQDLARAGGSSGANVLTF
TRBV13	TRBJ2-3	CASSLGLRGTQYF
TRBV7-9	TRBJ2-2	CASSVPGRPNPSNTGELFF
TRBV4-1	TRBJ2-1	CASSQDLQATYNEQFF
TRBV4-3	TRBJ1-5	CASSQDATGFDQPQHF
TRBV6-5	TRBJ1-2	CASTNARGGDYGYTF
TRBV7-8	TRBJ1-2	CASSRGQGTFGYGYTF
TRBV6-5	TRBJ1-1	CASSRTLEGTEAFF
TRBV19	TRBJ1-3	CASSGFGRRSGNTIYF
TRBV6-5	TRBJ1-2	CASNRLGNGYTF
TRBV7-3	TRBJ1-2	CASSLVPFRLSPNYGYTF
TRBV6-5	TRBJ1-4	CASSYSWGTNEKLFF
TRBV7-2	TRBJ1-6	CASSFTGGRNSPLHF
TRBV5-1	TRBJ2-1	CASSPGTTSHEQFF
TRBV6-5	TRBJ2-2	CASSYMFSGELFF
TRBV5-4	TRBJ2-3	CASSLAGGDTQYF
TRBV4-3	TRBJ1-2	CASSQDLTGNNYGYTF
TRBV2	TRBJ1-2	CASSDTPRDGYTF
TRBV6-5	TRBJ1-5	CASSPSQGGNQPQHF
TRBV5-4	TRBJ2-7	CASSLTSGGAYEQYF
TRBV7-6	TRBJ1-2	CASSGFRGRNYGYTF
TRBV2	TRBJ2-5	CASSGLAINQYF
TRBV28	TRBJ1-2	CASSDTRTGRYGYTF
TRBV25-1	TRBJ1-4	CASSESGSGEKLFF